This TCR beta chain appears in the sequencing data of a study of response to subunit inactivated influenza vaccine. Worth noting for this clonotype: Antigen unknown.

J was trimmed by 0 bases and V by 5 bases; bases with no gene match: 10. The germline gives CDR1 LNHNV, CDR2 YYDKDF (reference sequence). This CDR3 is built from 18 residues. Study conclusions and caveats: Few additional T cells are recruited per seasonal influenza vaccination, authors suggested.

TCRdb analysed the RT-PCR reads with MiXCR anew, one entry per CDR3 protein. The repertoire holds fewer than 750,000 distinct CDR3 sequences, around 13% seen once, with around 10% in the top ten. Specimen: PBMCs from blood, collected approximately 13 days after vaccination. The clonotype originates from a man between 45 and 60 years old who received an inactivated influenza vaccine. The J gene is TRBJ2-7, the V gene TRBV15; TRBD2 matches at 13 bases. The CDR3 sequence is CATSRQGGLAGSSYEQYF. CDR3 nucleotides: TGTGCCACCAGCCGACAGGGGGGACTAGCGGGGTCCTCCTACGAGCAGTACTTC.